Here is one T cell receptor beta chain with its context. The sample belongs to a study of patients and donors after allogeneic stem cell transplantation. Trimming pared 6 bases from V and 2 bases from J, leaving 11 bases between. CDR3 length: 14 residues. TCRdb reanalysed the RT-PCR reads using MiXCR and keeps one entry per CDR3 protein. This table has about 150,000 distinct CDR3 sequences, about 40% appearing once. The sequence came from a human donor who was either an allogeneic HSCT recipient or a stem cell or donor lymphocyte infusion donor (not recorded which). It is not recorded whose cells these are; they may come from a transplant donor. The V gene is TRBV12-3 or TRBV12-4, the J gene TRBJ1-3; TRBD1 might be the D (6 bases). The sample comprised blood, either unsorted or a sorted T cell fraction (not recorded which). The CDR3 bases are TGTGCCAGCAGCGGTTACAGGGCTGGAAACACCATATATTTT. Its translation is CASSGYRAGNTIYF.